The T cell receptor beta chain under discussion was sequenced for a study of T cells in Graves' hyperthyroidism and ophthalmopathy. Template material for amplifying TCR beta CDR3 regions consisted of RNA transcripts. TCR CDR3 underwent first-round RT-PCR with the HTBI primer set. One entry per CDR3 protein, called by TCRdb with MiXCR from the multiplex PCR reads. The sample consists of 490,000 or so distinct CDR3 sequences, 20% to 25% of them appearing once. The study excluded patients with uncontrolled infection, other autoimmune disease, pregnancy or lactation. Orbital computed tomography and thyroid ultrasound, together with serum TRAb and thyroxine and clinical symptoms, were used for diagnoses. Only a few counts were recorded for this clonotype. The TCR was taken from a woman in her 70s with Graves' ophthalmopathy. Sample: blood.

CDR3 in DNA: TGCAGTGCCGAGCCACGGGACATTTTCAATGAGCAGTTCTTC. It translates to CSAEPRDIFNEQFF. The rearrangement uses TRBV20-1 and TRBJ2-1, with D possibly matching TRBD1 (6 bases). Trimming left V 6 bases short and J 6 bases short, with 18 bases between. Germline CDR1 and CDR2: DFQATT and SNEGSKA (reference sequence). The CDR3 sequence is 14 residues long.